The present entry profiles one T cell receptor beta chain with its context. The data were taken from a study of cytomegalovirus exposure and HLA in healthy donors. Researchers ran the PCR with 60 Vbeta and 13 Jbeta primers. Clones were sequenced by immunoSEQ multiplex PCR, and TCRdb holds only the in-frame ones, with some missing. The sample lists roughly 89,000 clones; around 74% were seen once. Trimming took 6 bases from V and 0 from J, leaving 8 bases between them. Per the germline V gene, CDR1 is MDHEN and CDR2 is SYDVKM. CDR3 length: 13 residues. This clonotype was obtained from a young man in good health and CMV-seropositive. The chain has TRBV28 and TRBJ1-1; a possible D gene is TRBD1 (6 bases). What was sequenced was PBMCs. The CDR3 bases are TGTGCCAGCAGAGGACAGTTGAACACTGAAGCTTTCTTT. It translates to CASRGQLNTEAFF.